Listed below are T cell receptor beta chains from one sample, sequenced in a study of molecular identifiers for immune sequencing clone quantification. TCRdb ran MiXCR on the PCR reads and lists one entry per CDR3 protein. The table shows around 480,000 distinct CDR3 sequences, with around 21% occurring only once. Sequencing was carried out using naive CD8+ T cells from blood, with Jurkat cell RNA spiked in. Every receptor here comes from a human donor in good health. Some libraries in this study had Jurkat cell RNA spiked in. Each CDR3 is given with its conserved first and last residue. Fields, in order: J gene, V gene, D gene, clone size, CDR3 protein, CDR3 DNA. A D gene is named only where the DNA matches it firmly. Size is omitted from some rows. Given values are once, few, many or a class for expanded clones.

TRBJ2-3 | TRBV27 | NA | many | CASSLGVRAGDTQYF | TGTGCCAGCAGTTTAGGGGTAAGGGCCGGTGATACGCAGTATTTT
TRBJ2-7 | TRBV11-2 | TRBD2 | NA | CASSFGLAVDEQYF | TGTGCCAGCAGCTTCGGACTAGCGGTGGACGAGCAGTACTTC
TRBJ1-1 | TRBV6-6 | NA | few | CASSYLARGGPEAFF | TGTGCCAGCAGTTACCTTGCGAGGGGGGGCCCTGAAGCTTTCTTT
TRBJ1-3 | TRBV3-1 | NA | many | CASSQAGSGNTIYF | TGTGCCAGCAGCCAGGCAGGGTCCGGAAACACCATATATTTT
TRBJ1-4 | TRBV4-1 | NA | many | CASSQRQIATNEKLFF | TGCGCCAGCAGCCAACGACAGATTGCAACTAATGAAAAACTGTTTTTT
TRBJ2-3 | TRBV2 | TRBD1 | many | CASSSDRGSTDTQYF | TGTGCCAGCAGTTCAGACAGGGGAAGCACAGATACGCAGTATTTT
TRBJ1-1 | TRBV5-1 | NA | many | CASSLSGGGWDTEAFF | TGCGCCAGCAGCCTGAGTGGGGGCGGTTGGGACACTGAAGCTTTCTTT
TRBJ2-3 | TRBV15 | TRBD1 | many | CATSRDLAPRQGLDTQYF | TGTGCCACCAGCAGAGATCTCGCTCCAAGACAGGGGTTGGATACGCAGTATTTT
TRBJ2-3 | TRBV9 | NA | few | CASSVVDQGTDTQYF | TGTGCCAGCAGCGTAGTGGACCAAGGCACAGATACGCAGTATTTT
TRBJ2-3 | TRBV10-1 | TRBD2 | NA | CASRSGVGTDTQYF | TGCGCCAGCAGAAGCGGGGTAGGGACAGATACGCAGTATTTT
TRBJ2-1 | TRBV13 | NA | NA | CASSSSDSYYNEQFF | TGTGCCAGCAGCTCCTCGGACAGTTACTACAATGAGCAGTTCTTC
TRBJ2-1 | TRBV7-8 | NA | few | CASSFYGGGDEQFF | TGTGCCAGCAGCTTTTACGGGGGCGGCGATGAGCAGTTCTTC
TRBJ2-6 | TRBV6-5 | TRBD2 | few | CASNPTSFSGANVLTF | TGTGCCAGCAACCCGACTAGCTTCTCTGGGGCCAACGTCCTGACTTTC
TRBJ2-2 | TRBV11-2 | TRBD2 | NA | CASTVSGENAGELFF | TGTGCCAGCACCGTTAGCGGGGAGAACGCCGGGGAGCTGTTTTTT
TRBJ2-1 | TRBV11-2 | TRBD1 | NA | CASSGRQGPYNEQFF | TGTGCCAGCAGCGGCAGACAGGGCCCCTACAATGAGCAGTTCTTC
TRBJ2-7 | TRBV6-5 | TRBD1 | NA | CASSDTGGSPYEQYF | TGTGCCAGCAGTGACACAGGGGGCTCTCCCTACGAGCAGTACTTC
TRBJ1-6 | TRBV6-1 | NA | NA | CASSDLGSPLHF | TGTGCCAGCAGTGATTTAGGTTCACCCCTCCACTTT
TRBJ1-4 | TRBV25-1 | TRBD1 | few | CARTGTGGVNEKLFF | TGTGCCAGGACCGGGACAGGGGGGGTAAACGAAAAACTGTTTTTT
TRBJ2-5 | TRBV20-1 | NA | NA | CSRQTAQETQYF | TGCAGTCGGCAGACAGCTCAAGAGACCCAGTACTTC
TRBJ2-7 | TRBV6-1 | NA | few | CASSENTGASYEQYF | TGTGCCAGCAGTGAAAATACAGGTGCTTCCTACGAGCAGTACTTC
TRBJ2-5 | TRBV30 | TRBD2 | many | CAWSRLQRGNHQETQYF | TGTGCCTGGAGTCGCCTACAGCGGGGGAACCACCAAGAGACCCAGTACTTC
TRBJ1-3 | TRBV21-1 | NA | NA | CASANRQGTQEAGNTIYF | TGTGCCAGCGCTAATCGGCAGGGGACTCAGGAGGCTGGAAACACCATATATTTT
TRBJ1-2 | TRBV2 | TRBD1 | NA | CASIEPGQGHYGYTF | TGTGCCAGCATCGAGCCGGGACAGGGCCACTATGGCTACACCTTC
TRBJ2-7 | TRBV7-2 | TRBD2 | NA | CASNLREGLDEQYF | TGTGCCAGCAACCTGCGGGAGGGCCTCGACGAGCAGTACTTC
TRBJ1-1 | TRBV19 | NA | NA | CASSIDLRAPEALF | TGTGCCAGTAGTATAGATCTTAGGGCGCCTGAAGCTCTCTTT
TRBJ2-6 | TRBV27 | NA | many | CASSLLGYSGANVLTF | TGTGCCAGCAGTTTATTGGGATACTCTGGGGCCAACGTCCTGACTTTC
TRBJ1-1 | TRBV4-1 | NA | many | CASSQIPGPQNTEAFF | TGCGCCAGCAGCCAAATTCCGGGCCCACAGAACACTGAAGCTTTCTTT
TRBJ2-7 | TRBV5-3 | NA | few | CASSWGAGQGPEQYF | TGTGCCAGCAGTTGGGGAGCGGGCCAGGGCCCCGAGCAGTACTTC
TRBJ2-5 | TRBV5-4 | TRBD2 | NA | CASSSLLAVQETQYF | TGTGCCAGCAGCTCCTTACTAGCGGTACAAGAGACCCAGTACTTC
TRBJ1-1 | TRBV4-1 | NA | NA | CASSHRDLGTEALF | TGCGCCAGCAGCCACCGAGACTTGGGTACTGAAGCTCTCTTT
TRBJ2-7 | TRBV5-6 | NA | many | CASSILGPNYEQYF | TGTGCCAGCAGCATCCTGGGACCCAACTACGAGCAGTACTTC
TRBJ1-3 | TRBV7-8 | NA | NA | CASSLLEGTGNTIYF | TGTGCCAGCAGCTTACTGGAGGGAACAGGAAACACCATATATTTT
TRBJ2-7 | TRBV27 | NA | many | CASSLGSGTYEQYF | TGTGCCAGCAGCTTAGGGTCAGGGACCTACGAGCAGTACTTC
TRBJ2-3 | TRBV5-1 | TRBD1 | many | CASSFSGTGAPVTDTQYF | TGCGCCAGCAGCTTTTCCGGGACAGGGGCTCCAGTCACAGATACGCAGTATTTT
TRBJ2-3 | TRBV13 | TRBD2 | few | CASSQGLAGATDTQYF | TGTGCCAGCAGCCAGGGACTAGCGGGGGCCACAGATACGCAGTATTTT
TRBJ2-1 | TRBV2 | TRBD2 | NA | CASSGEVSSGRVSCNEQFF | TGTGCCAGCAGCGGCGAGGTGTCTAGCGGGAGGGTAAGCTGCAATGAGCAGTTCTTC
TRBJ2-3 | TRBV6-6 | NA | NA | CASSSGPGTDTQYF | TGTGCCAGCAGCTCCGGTCCGGGAACAGATACGCAGTATTTT
TRBJ2-1 | TRBV7-9 | NA | NA | CASSSAQGRTTYEQFF | TGTGCCAGCAGCTCGGCCCAGGGAAGGACCACCTATGAGCAGTTCTTC
TRBJ1-1 | TRBV7-2 | NA | few | CASSLIRDNVRSRWTETFF | TGTGCCAGCAGCTTAATCAGGGACAACGTTCGGAGTAGGTGGACTGAAACTTTCTTT
TRBJ2-4 | TRBV27 | TRBD1 | NA | CASSRGGEWAKNIQYF | TGTGCCAGCAGCAGAGGGGGCGAGTGGGCCAAAAACATTCAGTACTTC
TRBJ1-2 | TRBV19 | NA | many | CASDNFNYGYTF | TGTGCCAGCGATAATTTCAACTATGGCTACACCTTC
TRBJ2-7 | TRBV28 | TRBD2 | few | CASQREPGLGTYEQYF | TGTGCCAGCCAAAGGGAACCGGGACTAGGAACCTACGAGCAGTACTTC